One sample yielded the 17 T cell receptor beta chains listed below, sequenced in a study of brain T cells in children with intractable seizures. The assay was immunoSEQ multiplex PCR, and TCRdb's table has in-frame clones only and misses some. This table holds 70,000 to 85,000 clones, under 95% found once. Sample: peripheral blood, taken at surgery. The source is a girl aged 2 to 10 with Rasmussen encephalitis and intractable seizures.

The J gene is TRBJ2-1, the V gene TRBV3-1 (or the pseudogene TRBV3-2); the match to TRBD1 covers 9 bases. CDR1 and CDR2 (germline): LGHDT, YNNKEL (reference sequence). Losses at the gene ends were 3 bases for V and 4 bases for J; bases not matched to a gene: 4. CDR3 length: 15 residues. Here the CDR3 reads CASSQGDRVYNEQFF. As DNA, the CDR3 is TGTGCCAGCAGCCAGGGGGACAGGGTTTACAATGAGCAGTTCTTC.

The gene calls are TRBV11-3 and TRBJ2-3, with 7 bases lining up with TRBD1. V lost 2 bases and J lost 3; bases outside the gene matches: 2. The CDR3 is made up of 14 amino acids. Germline values: CDR1 SGHNT, CDR2 YENEEA. Here the CDR3 reads CASSLSRGTDTQYF. The CDR3 nucleotides are TGTGCCAGCAGCTTAAGCAGGGGGACAGATACGCAGTATTTT.

The chain is built from TRBV5-1 and TRBJ2-7; 9 bases align to TRBD2. Trimming at V came to 2 bases and at J to 1 base, leaving 7 bases not matched to a gene. Germline CDR1 is SGHRS and CDR2 is YFSETQ. CDR3 length: 16 amino acids. CDR3 sequence: CASSFKTSGTSYEQYF. CDR3 coding DNA: TGCGCCAGCAGCTTTAAGACTAGCGGTACTTCCTACGAGCAGTACTTC. Drawing the rest from reference TRBV5-1 and TRBJ2-7, the complete variable domain is KAGVTQTPRYLIKTRGQQVTLSCSPISGHRSVSWYQQTPGQGLQFLFEYFSETQRNKGNFPGRFSGRQFSNSRSEMNVSTLELGDSALYLCASSFKTSGTSYEQYFGPGTRLTVT.

The CDR3 here is CASSPKGQGTDTQYF. The CDR3 nucleotides are TGTGCCAGCAGTCCCAAAGGCCAAGGCACAGATACGCAGTATTTT. The rearrangement links TRBV25-1 to TRBJ2-3; D not resolved. This CDR3 has 15 amino acids. CDR1 and CDR2 (germline): MGHDK, SYGVNS. Trimming removed 5 bases at V and 1 base at J, with 13 bases between.

The CDR3 sequence is CASSPNSGGAGTDTQYF. In nucleotides, the CDR3 is TGTGCCAGCAGCCCAAACTCCGGGGGCGCTGGCACAGATACGCAGTATTTT. The genes are TRBV11-2 and TRBJ2-3; D may be TRBD1 or TRBD2 (6 bases each). The germline CDR1 and CDR2 sequences are SGHAT and FQNNGV. CDR3 length: 17 residues. V gave up 5 bases and J gave up 1 base, with 19 bases separating them.

This clone showed up just once. The V gene is TRBV19, the J gene TRBJ2-1, with D possibly TRBD2 on 6 matching bases. V gave up 3 bases and J gave up 6 bases, with 18 bases separating them. Germline lookup yields CDR1 LNHDA and CDR2 SQIVND (reference sequence). The CDR3 loop spans 16 amino acids. CDR3 DNA sequence: TGTGCCAGTAGTATCATGCTGGGACTCACGGGCAATGAGCAGTTCTTC. Protein: CASSIMLGLTGNEQFF.

The V gene is TRBV13, the J gene TRBJ2-5, with 10 nucleotides matching TRBD2. The CDR3 totals 17 residues. Trimming removed 4 bases from V and 3 bases from J; junction bases left unmatched: 11. In germline, CDR1 is PRHDT, CDR2 FYEKMQ (reference sequence). CDR3 region: CASSSQPHTSGEETQYF. The CDR3 coding sequence is TGTGCCAGCAGCTCCCAACCACACACTAGCGGGGAAGAGACCCAGTACTTC. Full variable domain (remainder filled in from reference TRBV13 and TRBJ2-5): AAGVIQSPRHLIKEKRETATLKCYPIPRHDTVYWYQQGPGQDPQFLISFYEKMQSDKGSIPDRFSAQQFSDYHSELNMSSLELGDSALYFCASSSQPHTSGEETQYFGPGTRLLVL.

The CDR3 bases are TGTGCCAGCAGCTTAGCAGGGGGCGGCAAAAACATTCAGTACTTC. It yields the protein CASSLAGGGKNIQYF. The chain joins TRBV7-2 to TRBJ2-4, with 7 bases that match TRBD1. The germline V gene has CDR1 SGHTA and CDR2 FQGNSA. J was trimmed by 3 bases and V by 0 bases; bases with no gene match: 2. CDR3 length equals 15 residues. Combining the CDR3 with reference TRBV7-2 and TRBJ2-4 gives the whole variable domain GAGVSQSPSNKVTEKGKDVELRCDPISGHTALYWYRQSLGQGLEFLIYFQGNSAPDKSGLPSDRFSAERTGGSVSTLTIQRTQQEDSAVYLCASSLAGGGKNIQYFGAGTRLSVL.

The chain couples TRBV3-1 (or the pseudogene TRBV3-2) to TRBJ1-1; unclear D gene. V lost 1 base, J lost 4 bases, and 10 bases lay in between. Germline CDR1 and CDR2: LGHDT and YNNKEL (reference sequence). The CDR3 loop spans 14 amino acids. This CDR3 reads CASSQAGVGTEAFF. CDR3 DNA sequence: TGTGCCAGCAGCCAAGCAGGAGTCGGCACTGAAGCTTTCTTT.

The CDR3 spells CASSLAGGRTDTQYF. Written as DNA, the CDR3 is TGTGCCAGCAGCTTGGCGGGGGGGCGGACAGATACGCAGTATTTT. The chain recombines TRBV13 with TRBJ2-3, with 9 bases fitting TRBD2. The V gene's germline CDR1 is PRHDT and CDR2 FYEKMQ (reference sequence). The trim removed 3 bases at V and 3 bases at J, leaving 4 bases unmatched. The CDR3 totals 15 residues.

The gene calls are TRBV24-1 and TRBJ1-1; TRBD1 aligns across 9 bases. J gave up 1 base and V 5 bases, and 4 bases lay outside the gene matches. Germline loops: CDR1 KGHDR, CDR2 SFDVKD. The CDR3 totals 15 residues. CDR3 protein: CATSAKGQGNTEAFF. As DNA, the CDR3 is TGTGCCACCAGTGCCAAGGGACAGGGGAACACTGAAGCTTTCTTT.

The chain is built from TRBV3-1 (or the pseudogene TRBV3-2) and TRBJ2-2; a possible D gene is TRBD1 (5 bases). Between the trimmed V and J ends, which lost 4 bases and 5 bases, there was a span of 11 bases. The CDR3 runs 14 residues. Germline-derived CDR1 and CDR2 are LGHDT and YNNKEL (reference sequence). CDR3 sequence reads: CASSRVRVTGELFF. The CDR3 DNA reads TGTGCCAGCAGCCGCGTCAGGGTGACCGGGGAGCTGTTTTTT.

This rearrangement joins TRBV30 to TRBJ1-5; a weak D match, TRBD1 (5 bases). Germline V gene sequence: CDR1 GTSNPN, CDR2 SVGIG (reference sequence). Trimming removed 2 bases from V and 5 bases from J, with 16 bases in between. This CDR3 spans 15 amino acids. The CDR3 nucleotides are TGTGCCTGGAGTCCGCGATGGCAGGGTGATCAGCCCCAGCATTTT. Translated: CAWSPRWQGDQPQHF.

This chain uses TRBV19 with TRBJ2-5; D not resolved. V lost 11 bases to trimming and J lost 5 bases, with 9 bases between them. Germline loops: CDR1 LNHDA, CDR2 SQIVND (reference sequence). The CDR3 has 10 residues. This chain's CDR3 is CASGRETQYF. CDR3 DNA sequence: TGTGCCTCCGGAAGGGAGACCCAGTACTTC. The whole variable domain, filled in from reference TRBV19 and TRBJ2-5, reads DGGITQSPKYLFRKEGQNVTLSCEQNLNHDAMYWYRQDPGQGLRLIYYSQIVNDFQKGDIAEGYSVSREKKESFPLTVTSAQKNPTAFYLCASGRETQYFGPGTRLLVL.

This clone qualifies as large. The identical CDR3 is also encoded by other nucleotide sequences in the sample. The chain uses TRBV25-1 and TRBJ1-1; D uncertain. V was clipped by 1 base and J by 4 bases, with 4 bases between them. The CDR3 is 12 residues long. Germline V gene lookup returns CDR1 MGHDK and CDR2 SYGVNS. The CDR3 DNA sequence: TGTGCCAGCAGTGAATTGGGCACTGAAGCTTTCTTT. Its protein product is CASSELGTEAFF.

This clone was picked up one time. This chain uses TRBV12-5 with TRBJ1-2, with D maybe TRBD1 (5 bases). The CDR3 runs 14 residues. From germline, CDR1 is LGHNT and CDR2 FRNRAP. Trimming stripped 6 bases from V and 4 bases from J, with 15 bases between. Here the CDR3 DNA reads TGTGCTAGTGGACCCCCCCAGGGACTCTATGGCTACACCTTC. This translates into CASGPPQGLYGYTF.

The chain links TRBV2 to TRBJ2-1, with D unresolved. The CDR3 is 12 residues long. The ends were cut back, 7 bases at V and 15 bases at J, with 19 bases in the middle. CDR1 is SNHLY, CDR2 FYNNEI, per germline. The CDR3 coding sequence is TGTGCCAGCATGGGTTTGGCTTATGATCTGTTCTTC. It specifies CASMGLAYDLFF. Full variable domain (outside the CDR3, taken from reference TRBV2 and TRBJ2-1): EPEVTQTPSHQVTQMGQEVILRCVPISNHLYFYWYRQILGQKVEFLVSFYNNEISEKSEIFDDQFSVERPDGSNFTLKIRSTKLEDSAMYFCASMGLAYDLFFGPGTRLTVL.